What follows are 12 T cell receptor beta chains derived from one specimen sequenced in a study of blood T cell repertoires in COVID-19. TCRdb's table, derived via immunoSEQ multiplex PCR, lists solely in-frame clones and lacks some. The sample holds 310,000 or so clones, more than 75% seen once. Sequencing was done on a sample of PBMCs or T cells enriched from blood (not recorded which). The receptors shown here come from a woman aged 18 to 35 who had recovered from COVID-19.

The chain links TRBV3-1 (or the pseudogene TRBV3-2) to TRBJ2-3, with 7 bases fitting TRBD2. Trimming at V came to 3 bases and at J to 2 bases, leaving 2 bases not matched to a gene. Germline V gives CDR1 LGHDT, CDR2 YNNKEL (reference sequence). This CDR3 region has 14 residues. The chain's CDR3 is CASSQGRATDTQYF. In DNA form, the CDR3 reads TGTGCCAGCAGCCAGGGGAGGGCCACAGATACGCAGTATTTT.

This clone was picked up a small number of times. The chain recombines TRBV28 with TRBJ2-1; 11 positions agree with TRBD2. Germline V lookup: CDR1 MDHEN, CDR2 SYDVKM. With V trimmed by 5 bases and J by 7 bases, 10 bases remained unmatched. The CDR3 loop spans 16 amino acids. Here the CDR3 DNA reads TGTGCCAGCAGTCCTTTAGAATCTAGCGGGAGGAATGAGCAGTTCTTC. It encodes CASSPLESSGRNEQFF.

The chain couples TRBV5-5 to TRBJ1-1, with D unclear. The V gene's germline CDR1 is SGHKS and CDR2 YYEKEE (reference sequence). The CDR3 spans 13 residues. Trimming cost V 6 bases and J 5 bases, with 14 bases left between them. The CDR3 region is CASITLGGTEAFF. CDR3 coding DNA: TGTGCCAGCATCACATTGGGAGGTACTGAAGCTTTCTTT.

The chain carries TRBV28 and TRBJ1-1; TRBD1 agrees at 8 bases. The CDR3 runs to 13 residues. V lost 8 bases to trimming and J lost 5 bases; unmatched junction nucleotides: 7. Germline assignment: CDR1 MDHEN and CDR2 SYDVKM. CDR3 sequence (DNA): TGTGCCAGCGGGCCATACAGGGGGACTGAAGCTTTCTTT. Its translation: CASGPYRGTEAFF.

This chain joins TRBV28 and TRBJ1-1, with D possibly being TRBD1 (5 bases). The CDR3 is made up of 13 amino acids. The germline V and J ends were trimmed by 5 bases and 1 base, with 8 bases remaining between them. The V gene's germline CDR1 is MDHEN and CDR2 SYDVKM. CDR3 sequence (DNA): TGTGCCAGCAGTACAGGACCGAACACTGAAGCTTTCTTT. Translating gives CASSTGPNTEAFF.

This chain joins TRBV5-1 and TRBJ1-1; possibly TRBD1 for D (6 bases). Trimming cost V 0 bases and J 4 bases, with 10 bases left between them. Germline V gene data show CDR1 as SGHRS and CDR2 as YFSETQ. This CDR3 contains 14 residues. In DNA, the CDR3 is TGCGCCAGCAGCTTGGCACAGGGTATCACTGAAGCTTTCTTT. As protein: CASSLAQGITEAFF.

The chain carries TRBV7-6 and TRBJ2-7; TRBD1 matches at 7 bases. The germline V gene encodes CDR1 SGHVS and CDR2 FNYEAQ. Unmatched junction bases numbered 5, after V lost 5 bases and J lost 1 base. The CDR3 loop spans 14 amino acids. The CDR3 coding sequence is TGTGCCAGCAGCAACCGGGACAGTTCCTACGAGCAGTACTTC. Its protein product is CASSNRDSSYEQYF.

J is TRBJ2-3 and V is TRBV4-2; 8 bases map to TRBD2. Per germline, CDR1 LGHNA and CDR2 YNFKEQ. The CDR3 is made up of 16 amino acids. V was clipped by 1 base and J by 1 base; unmatched bases: 4. The CDR3 region is CASSQATGLGTDTQYF. The CDR3 bases are TGTGCCAGCAGCCAAGCAACGGGACTAGGCACAGATACGCAGTATTTT.

This sequence joins TRBV10-2 and TRBJ1-2, with D tentatively TRBD1 (6 bases). The CDR3 has 16 amino acids. V was cut by 2 bases and J by 4 bases, with 17 bases left in between. Germline CDR1 WSHSY, CDR2 SAAADI. CDR3 nucleotide sequence: TGCGCCAGCAGTGAGGACCCCCGAGGGGGAACCTATGGCTACACCTTC. It codes for CASSEDPRGGTYGYTF.

The chain is built from TRBV29-1 and TRBJ1-2, with D possibly TRBD1 on 6 matching bases. Germline assignment: CDR1 SQVTM and CDR2 ANQGSEA. Trimming removed 3 bases from V and 5 bases from J, with 10 bases in between. This CDR3 spans 12 amino acids. The CDR3 bases are TGCAGCGTTGACGACAGGAGGTATGGCTACACCTTC. This gives the protein CSVDDRRYGYTF.

The genes are TRBV3-1 (or the pseudogene TRBV3-2) and TRBJ2-7; unclear D gene. Germline values: CDR1 LGHDT, CDR2 YNNKEL (reference sequence). V was trimmed by 0 bases and J by 1 base, leaving 7 bases between them. This CDR3 is 14 amino acids long. CDR3 amino acids: CASSQEGRSYEQYF. CDR3 nucleotides: TGTGCCAGCAGCCAAGAGGGCAGGTCCTACGAGCAGTACTTC.

In DNA form, the CDR3 reads TGTGCCAGCAGTGCAGGGGAAAATCAGCCCCAGCATTTT. Translation gives CASSAGENQPQHF. The chain joins TRBV27 to TRBJ1-5, with TRBD1 as a possible D gene (6 bases). CDR3 length: 13 residues. Trimming stripped 5 bases from V and 4 bases from J, with 9 bases between. Germline CDR1 MNHEY, CDR2 SMNVEV (reference sequence).